This T cell receptor (beta chain) was profiled in a study of T cells in Graves' hyperthyroidism and ophthalmopathy. Germline lookup yields CDR1 MNHNS and CDR2 SASEGT. CDR3 length: 16 amino acids. With 7 bases clipped from V and 2 bases from J, the junction kept 4 bases outside the gene matches. From RNA transcripts, TCR beta CDR3 regions were amplified. TCR CDR3 underwent first-round RT-PCR with the HTBI primer set. TCRdb processed the multiplex PCR reads anew with MiXCR; each CDR3 protein has one entry. The sample lists nearly 600,000 distinct CDR3 sequences, more than 13% seen once, with roughly 7% in the top ten. Findings and limits, study-wide: The model anticipated ophthalmopathy a median about six months pre-onset.

Many counts were recorded for this clonotype. Its antigen is unidentified. Sequenced material: blood. This chain links TRBV6-1 with TRBJ2-1; 14 bases map to TRBD2. This clonotype was sampled from a woman in her late teens or twenties with Graves' ophthalmopathy. The chain's CDR3 is CASTTTSGRAYNEQFF. DNA of the CDR3: TGTGCCAGCACCACGACTAGCGGGAGGGCCTACAATGAGCAGTTCTTC.